This T cell receptor beta chain was retrieved from a study of T cell responses to AZD1222 COVID-19 vaccine. The data were produced by immunoSEQ multiplex PCR, yet TCRdb's version contains in-frame clones alone and is incomplete. The data hold 150,000 or so clones, with over 85% observed a single time. Germline assignment: CDR1 MDHEN and CDR2 SYDVKM. The CDR3 extends over 15 amino acids. V lost 6 bases to trimming and J lost 8 bases, with 22 bases between them. Sequencing used peripheral blood, obtained on day 0 of AZD1222 vaccination. The sequence derives from an adult in good health. This sequence joins TRBV28 and TRBJ1-1, with D possibly matching TRBD1 (5 bases). In DNA form, the CDR3 reads TGTGCCAGCAGCCGCATTCCCGGGCAGGGAGCCGAAGCTTTCTTT. Translated, it gives CASSRIPGQGAEAFF.